This T cell receptor (beta chain) is drawn from a study of OX40 agonist ivuxolimab in advanced cancers. Clones were sequenced by immunoSEQ multiplex PCR, and TCRdb holds only the in-frame ones, with some missing. The sample has some 23,000 clones, 80% to 85% seen once. Germline CDR1 and CDR2: SEHNR and FQNEAQ (reference sequence). V shed 3 bases, J shed 2 bases, and the junction held 4 bases outside the gene matches. The CDR3 loop spans 17 amino acids. The material sequenced was CD4+ or CD8+ T cells sorted from blood, taken in a trial of the OX40 agonist ivuxolimab. The chain uses TRBV7-9 and TRBJ2-2, with TRBD2 identical over 12 bases. The receptor was isolated from an adult with an advanced solid tumor such as melanoma, head and neck, liver or kidney cancer. The DNA of the CDR3 is TGTGCCAGCAGCTTGGGACTAGCGGGCCTCAACACCGGGGAGCTGTTTTTT. It codes for CASSLGLAGLNTGELFF.